This TCR beta chain was recovered during a study of OX40 agonist ivuxolimab in advanced cancers. Study information: Treatment received earlier with anti-PD-1, anti-PD-L1 or anti-CTLA-4 agents was allowed, and approximately 44% had some.

This CDR3 region has 14 residues. The germline CDR1 and CDR2 sequences are SGHRS and YFSETQ. V lost 0 bases and J 8 bases, leaving 14 bases between the germline ends. Data came from immunoSEQ multiplex PCR; TCRdb stores just in-frame clones and leaves some out. In the table there are tens of thousands of clones, approximately 85% of which are singletons. This specimen was CD4+ or CD8+ T cells sorted from blood, taken in a trial of the OX40 agonist ivuxolimab. The source is an adult with an advanced solid tumor such as melanoma, head and neck, liver or kidney cancer. The chain has TRBV5-1 and TRBJ1-1; a possible D gene is TRBD1 (5 bases). CDR3 region: CASSLAGPVREAFF. In DNA, the CDR3 is TGCGCCAGCAGCTTGGCGGGACCTGTCAGAGAAGCTTTCTTT. Complete variable domain (other parts from reference TRBV5-1 and TRBJ1-1): KAGVTQTPRYLIKTRGQQVTLSCSPISGHRSVSWYQQTPGQGLQFLFEYFSETQRNKGNFPGRFSGRQFSNSRSEMNVSTLELGDSALYLCASSLAGPVREAFFGQGTRLTVV.